This TCR beta chain was profiled in a study of blood T cells in healthy people across ages. This clonotype was counted a few times. A second PCR of 7 to 11 cycles used a sample-barcoded 5' primer and a J-beta primer mix. Each cDNA molecule was tagged by a template-switch adaptor that had 12 random nucleotides. Each CDR3 protein gets one entry after TCRdb re-called the 5' RACE reads with MiXCR. The repertoire consists of about 510,000 distinct CDR3 sequences, with about 27% occurring once and the leading ten covering 3.6%. The V gene end was trimmed by 5 bases and the J gene end by 14 bases; junction bases not matched to a gene: 9. This CDR3 spans 12 amino acids. This sample was shared with a second study, whose subject was T cells of mothers and their children.

The chain recombines TRBV12-3 or TRBV12-4 with TRBJ2-3; 8 bases map to TRBD2. This TCR was recovered from a boy younger than 10 in good health. The specimen sequenced was blood. CDR3 residues: CASSPQRGQGYF. CDR3 in DNA: TGTGCCAGCAGTCCCCAGCGGGGGCAAGGGTATTTT.